The sample holds one count of the clone carrying this T cell receptor beta chain. As yet, its antigen is unknown. The entry originates in a study of CD8+CD57+ T cells in acquired aplastic anemia. Study results and caveats: Shared by patients and controls, approximately 29 CD8+ CDR3s were abundant in patients.

The CDR3 covers 16 residues. Germline CDR1 is SGDLS and CDR2 is YYNGEE. Losses at the gene ends were 3 bases for V and 3 bases for J; bases not matched to a gene: 9. Genomic DNA served as template for TCR beta VDJ and CDR3 profiling. MiXCR was run by TCRdb on the reads, yielding one entry per CDR3 protein. Among around 190,000 distinct CDR3 sequences, over 60% were seen once, and the ten largest hold roughly 29%. The sequence was obtained from a human donor in good health. Sequencing input: sorted CD4+, CD8+, or CD8+CD57+ T cells (not recorded which) from PBMCs. The rearrangement joins TRBV9 to TRBJ2-3; 8 bases match TRBD2. The CDR3 region is CASSDGRGTATDTQYF. The CDR3 DNA follows: TGTGCCAGCAGCGACGGGAGGGGGACTGCAACAGATACGCAGTATTTT.